The 30 T cell receptor beta chains below were found in one sample sequenced in a study of blood T cell repertoires in COVID-19. The data were produced by immunoSEQ multiplex PCR, yet TCRdb's version contains in-frame clones alone and is incomplete. Of some 350,000 clones listed, approximately 92% are singletons. The specimen sequenced was PBMCs or T cells enriched from blood (not recorded which). The receptor source for this set is a man younger than 30 who had recovered from COVID-19.

The CDR3 sequence: CASSFDYRTGRRQPQHF. As DNA, the CDR3 is TGTGCCAGCAGTTTCGATTATCGGACAGGGAGGCGTCAGCCCCAGCATTTT. The chain joins TRBV28 to TRBJ1-5; 8 bases match TRBD1. CDR3 size: 17 residues. V shed 3 bases and J 6 bases; nucleotides not matched to a gene: 13. CDR1 and CDR2 (germline): MDHEN, SYDVKM.

V and J are TRBV28 and TRBJ1-1; D is undetermined. This CDR3 contains 13 residues. CDR1 is MDHEN and CDR2 is SYDVKM in the germline V gene. Trimming left V 3 bases short and J 6 bases short, with 11 bases between. CDR3 bases: TGTGCCAGCAGTTTCGGGTGGCGGGCTGAAGCTTTCTTT. As protein: CASSFGWRAEAFF.

This sequence joins TRBV28 and TRBJ1-2, with 8 bases identical to TRBD1. The J segment lost 5 bases and the V segment lost 8 bases, leaving 16 bases of the junction unmatched. Germline V gives CDR1 MDHEN, CDR2 SYDVKM. The CDR3 spans 16 residues. The CDR3 bases are TGTGCCAGCGCACAGAATCCCGGGACAGGAGATTATGGCTACACCTTC. Amino acid sequence: CASAQNPGTGDYGYTF.

V usage is TRBV6-5 and J usage is TRBJ1-2; the D is unclear. CDR3 length equals 14 residues. The V gene lost 5 bases and the J gene lost 2 bases, with 12 bases spanning the gap. Germline CDR1 and CDR2: MNHEY and SVGAGI. In DNA form, the CDR3 reads TGTGCCAGCAGTCGGACTCTCGAAAACTATGGCTACACCTTC. This codes for CASSRTLENYGYTF.

The V gene is TRBV5-5, the J gene TRBJ1-1, with TRBD1 matching over 7 bases. After removal of 3 bases from V and 3 bases from J, the junction contained 8 bases not matched to a gene. The length of the CDR3 is 15 residues. The V gene's germline CDR1 is SGHKS and CDR2 YYEKEE (reference sequence). The CDR3 sequence is CASSSGQAKDTEAFF. CDR3 bases: TGTGCCAGCAGCTCCGGACAGGCGAAAGACACTGAAGCTTTCTTT.

This rearrangement joins TRBV28 to TRBJ2-1; D remains ambiguous. V lost 1 base and J lost 1, with 11 bases in between. This CDR3 contains 16 residues. Germline CDR1 is MDHEN and CDR2 is SYDVKM. The CDR3 DNA is TGTGCCAGCAGTTTATTTGCTAGTGCTTCCTACAATGAGCAGTTCTTC. This codes for CASSLFASASYNEQFF.

The genes are TRBV28 and TRBJ1-6; 9 bases map to TRBD1. CDR1 is MDHEN, CDR2 SYDVKM, per germline. The CDR3 has 13 residues. The ends lost 7 bases at V and 9 bases at J; junction bases unmatched: 4. CDR3 region: CASKQGAGSPLHF. The CDR3 DNA reads as TGTGCCAGCAAACAGGGGGCCGGTTCACCCCTCCACTTT.

J is TRBJ1-5 and V is TRBV7-9, with 10 bases that match TRBD1. J was trimmed by 5 bases and V by 1 base; bases with no gene match: 2. The V gene's germline CDR1 is SEHNR and CDR2 FQNEAQ (reference sequence). The CDR3 spans 15 residues. The DNA of the CDR3 is TGTGCCAGCAGCTTAGGGACAGGGGGATATCAGCCCCAGCATTTT. Translating gives CASSLGTGGYQPQHF.

This clone was observed a handful of times. The rearrangement uses TRBV3-1 (or the pseudogene TRBV3-2) and TRBJ2-7, with D hard to call. CDR1 is LGHDT and CDR2 is YNNKEL in the germline V gene (reference sequence). V lost 1 base to trimming and J lost 7 bases, with 14 bases between them. The CDR3 is 14 residues long. CDR3 sequence: CASSQVLPTQEQYF. The CDR3 nucleotides read TGTGCCAGCAGCCAAGTGTTACCCACACAAGAGCAGTACTTC.

The chain has TRBV12-2 and TRBJ1-2; TRBD1, the D gene given by the table, was not confirmed from the DNA. TRBV12-2 is reported as a pseudogene. The CDR3 is 13 residues long. The CDR3 coding sequence is TGTGCAAGTCGCTTCGACAGGGTGGCTGGCTACACCTTC. Its protein product is CASRFDRVAGYTF.

The chain has TRBV7-9 and TRBJ1-3, with D tentatively TRBD1 (5 bases). This CDR3 is 16 amino acids long. Per germline, CDR1 SEHNR and CDR2 FQNEAQ (reference sequence). The V gene lost 1 base and the J gene lost 0 bases, with 10 bases spanning the gap. CDR3 sequence: CASSLGTGASGNTIYF. The CDR3 region has the DNA TGTGCCAGCAGCTTAGGAACAGGTGCCTCTGGAAACACCATATATTTT.

The chain has TRBV18 and TRBJ1-6, with D possibly TRBD1 on 6 matching bases. This CDR3 is 16 amino acids long. Germline V gene sequence: CDR1 KGHSH, CDR2 LQKENI. V was pared by 2 bases and J by 7 bases, with 15 bases between. This CDR3 is CASSPSTGGVNSPLHF. In nucleotides, the CDR3 is TGTGCCAGCTCACCATCAACGGGGGGCGTGAATTCACCCCTCCACTTT. Filled out from reference TRBV18 and TRBJ1-6, the complete variable domain reads NAGVMQNPRHLVRRRGQEARLRCSPMKGHSHVYWYRQLPEEGLKFMVYLQKENIIDESGMPKERFSAEFPKEGPSILRIQQVVRGDSAAYFCASSPSTGGVNSPLHFGNGTRLTVT.

This clone was counted a single time. The chain employs TRBV10-1 and TRBJ1-5; TRBD1 might be the D (5 bases). The germline V gene encodes CDR1 WNHNN and CDR2 SYGVQD (reference sequence). There are 12 residues in the CDR3. With 7 bases removed from V and 4 bases from J, the gap between germline ends came to 8 bases. The CDR3 DNA follows: TGCGCCAGCATGCACAGGAATCAGCCCCAGCATTTT. This sequence encodes CASMHRNQPQHF.

The gene calls are TRBV9 and TRBJ2-5; TRBD2 aligns across 10 bases. The V gene end was trimmed by 0 bases and the J gene end by 3 bases; junction bases not matched to a gene: 8. The CDR3 length is 17 residues. Germline V gene data show CDR1 as SGDLS and CDR2 as YYNGEE. CDR3 DNA: TGTGCCAGCAGCGTAGAGGCTAGCGGGAGTATAGAAGAGACCCAGTACTTC. It codes for CASSVEASGSIEETQYF.

The chain employs TRBV4-1 and TRBJ2-1, with 13 positions matching TRBD2. The CDR3 is made up of 16 amino acids. The trim removed 6 bases at V and 6 bases at J, leaving 8 bases unmatched. CDR1 is MGHRA, CDR2 YSYEKL, per germline. The CDR3 DNA is TGCGCCAGCAGTCTGGCCGGGACTAGCGGGACCAATGAGCAGTTCTTC. Protein sequence: CASSLAGTSGTNEQFF.

The chain employs TRBV11-2 and TRBJ2-1; possible D gene TRBD2, 6 bases. The V end lost 5 bases, the J end lost 8 bases, and 10 bases lay between the germline ends. The CDR3 covers 12 residues. Germline V gene lookup returns CDR1 SGHAT and CDR2 FQNNGV. The chain's CDR3 is CASSPEGYEQFF. The DNA of the CDR3 is TGTGCCAGCAGCCCGGAGGGCTATGAGCAGTTCTTC.

The chain employs TRBV9 and TRBJ1-1; possibly TRBD1 for D (5 bases). The length of the CDR3 is 15 residues. The V and J ends lost 3 bases and 4 bases respectively, with 16 bases between them. Germline V gene data show CDR1 as SGDLS and CDR2 as YYNGEE. This chain's CDR3 is CASSEVEGRRTEAFF. CDR3 in DNA: TGTGCCAGCAGCGAGGTGGAGGGGCGCCGCACTGAAGCTTTCTTT.

The chain employs TRBV24-1 and TRBJ1-2; 8 bases align to TRBD1. CDR1 and CDR2 from the germline V gene are KGHDR and SFDVKD. The CDR3 loop spans 14 amino acids. V trimming: 5 bases; J trimming: 7 bases; junction bases outside the gene matches: 8. The CDR3: CATSAPRGRFGYTF. The CDR3 region has the DNA TGTGCCACCAGTGCACCCAGGGGGCGATTTGGCTACACCTTC.

The CDR3 sequence is CASSSGQDNMNTEAFF. CDR3 DNA sequence: TGTGCCAGCAGCTCGGGACAGGACAATATGAACACTGAAGCTTTCTTT. The V and J genes are TRBV28 and TRBJ1-1; 8 bases match TRBD1. Looked up from germline, CDR1 is MDHEN and CDR2 is SYDVKM. V was pared by 6 bases and J by 0 bases, with 9 bases of the junction left unmatched. This CDR3 is built from 16 residues.

The chain joins TRBV2 to TRBJ2-1; D ambiguous. Germline V lookup: CDR1 SNHLY, CDR2 FYNNEI. The CDR3 totals 11 residues. V was cut by 8 bases and J by 6 bases, with 8 bases left in between. Written as DNA, the CDR3 is TGTGCCAGCCGCTACTTCAATGAGCAGTTCTTC. Protein product: CASRYFNEQFF. The full variable domain, rest sourced from reference TRBV2 and TRBJ2-1, is EPEVTQTPSHQVTQMGQEVILRCVPISNHLYFYWYRQILGQKVEFLVSFYNNEISEKSEIFDDQFSVERPDGSNFTLKIRSTKLEDSAMYFCASRYFNEQFFGPGTRLTVL.

The chain is built from TRBV25-1 and TRBJ1-1, with D perhaps TRBD1 (6 bases). Between the trimmed V and J ends, which lost 1 base and 4 bases, there was a span of 16 bases. The CDR3 is made up of 16 amino acids. CDR1 is MGHDK and CDR2 is SYGVNS in the germline V gene. The CDR3 coding sequence is TGTGCCAGCAGTGAATTGGGGAGGGACATGGTCACTGAAGCTTTCTTT. Translation: CASSELGRDMVTEAFF. The whole variable domain, remainder taken from reference TRBV25-1 and TRBJ1-1, is EADIYQTPRYLVIGTGKKITLECSQTMGHDKMYWYQQDPGMELHLIHYSYGVNSTEKGDLSSESTVSRIRTEHFPLTLESARPSHTSQYLCASSELGRDMVTEAFFGQGTRLTVV.

This clone was seen a few times. The chain links TRBV27 to TRBJ2-5, with 7 bases fitting TRBD1. The CDR3 has 13 amino acids. V trimming: 5 bases; J trimming: 5 bases; junction bases outside the gene matches: 5. Germline CDR1 reads MNHEY; CDR2 reads SMNVEV (reference sequence). In nucleotides, the CDR3 is TGTGCCAGCAGTGCCAGGGGGTGGGAGACCCAGTACTTC. Encoded protein: CASSARGWETQYF.

This chain connects TRBV5-5 to TRBJ2-5; tentative D call: TRBD1 (7 bases). The V and J ends lost 4 bases and 1 base respectively, with 14 bases between them. This CDR3 has 15 amino acids. Germline-derived CDR1 and CDR2 are SGHKS and YYEKEE (reference sequence). The CDR3 protein is CASSPAGTAQETQYF. For the CDR3, the DNA is TGTGCCAGCAGCCCCGCGGGGACAGCCCAAGAGACCCAGTACTTC.

The genes are TRBV19 and TRBJ1-2; no definite D call. The CDR3 covers 13 residues. Germline lookup yields CDR1 LNHDA and CDR2 SQIVND (reference sequence). Trimming took 3 bases from V and 4 from J, leaving 9 bases between them. The CDR3, as DNA: TGTGCCAGTAGTATGGATCGGGGCTATGGCTACACCTTC. Translated: CASSMDRGYGYTF.

The chain links TRBV11-1 to TRBJ2-1; TRBD2 matches at 7 bases. The CDR3 loop spans 14 amino acids. Germline V gene sequence: CDR1 SGHAT, CDR2 FQDESV (reference sequence). The junction had 8 bases not matched to a gene; V was cut back by 5 bases and J by 7 bases. CDR3: CASSPTLSGNEQFF. The DNA for the CDR3 is TGTGCCAGCAGCCCCACCCTTAGCGGGAATGAGCAGTTCTTC.

The chain joins TRBV4-1 to TRBJ2-2, with 8 bases identical to TRBD1. The CDR3 is 15 residues long. V lost 1 base, J lost 3 bases, and 1 base stayed unmatched. CDR1 and CDR2 from the germline V gene are MGHRA and YSYEKL. The CDR3 DNA follows: TGCGCCAGCAGCCAAGTGGGACAGGACACCGGGGAGCTGTTTTTT. It yields the protein CASSQVGQDTGELFF.

The chain has TRBV9 and TRBJ2-3; 9 bases fit TRBD2. With 0 bases clipped from V and 3 bases from J, the junction kept 5 bases outside the gene matches. The CDR3 contains 16 residues. Germline values: CDR1 SGDLS, CDR2 YYNGEE. The CDR3 region is CASSVDLRGGTDTQYF. The DNA for the CDR3 is TGTGCCAGCAGCGTAGATCTGCGGGGGGGGACAGATACGCAGTATTTT.

The V gene is TRBV28, the J gene TRBJ2-2; possible D gene TRBD2, 6 bases. The germline V and J ends were trimmed by 7 bases and 4 bases, with 19 bases remaining between them. Germline V gives CDR1 MDHEN, CDR2 SYDVKM. This CDR3 contains 16 residues. The CDR3 here is CASTHGRRAGTGELFF. In nucleotides, the CDR3 is TGTGCCAGCACCCACGGACGGAGAGCGGGCACCGGGGAGCTGTTTTTT.

V and J are TRBV30 and TRBJ2-7, with D possibly TRBD2 on 5 matching bases. The CDR3 is made up of 15 amino acids. The germline gives CDR1 GTSNPN, CDR2 SVGIG (reference sequence). V was cut by 2 bases and J by 2 bases, with 16 bases left in between. In nucleotides, the CDR3 is TGTGCCTGGAGTACTCGGGAAGGGTTCACCTACGAGCAGTACTTC. This sequence encodes CAWSTREGFTYEQYF.

V gene TRBV24-1 combines with J gene TRBJ2-7, with D uncertain. Trimming removed 3 bases from V and 9 bases from J, with 11 bases in between. The length of the CDR3 is 12 residues. Germline-derived CDR1 and CDR2 are KGHDR and SFDVKD. The CDR3 sequence: CATSDPALGQYF. CDR3 DNA sequence: TGTGCCACCAGTGATCCCGCGCTTGGGCAGTACTTC.